The next 18 T cell receptor beta chains were all read from a single sample in a study of cytomegalovirus exposure and HLA in healthy donors (TCRdb year 2017). The method behind the library was the immunoSEQ multiplex PCR assay. Held by TCRdb, this immuneACCESS table contains in-frame sequences only and omits some clones. Under half of the omission traces to an unresolved V gene where checked; the cause of the rest is unknown. The sample table shows 120,000 or so clones, and around 96% are seen once. 1.5% to 2% of the sample is taken by the ten largest. The sequenced material came from PBMCs. The receptors come from a man between 18 and 35 years old in good health and CMV-seronegative.

The rearrangement joins TRBV11-3 to TRBJ2-1, with TRBD1 matching over 7 bases. The V gene's germline CDR1 is SGHNT and CDR2 YENEEA. CDR3 length equals 15 residues. Trimming took 5 bases from V and 5 from J; bases not matched to a gene: 9. The CDR3: CASSLTGVYHNEQFF. DNA of the CDR3: TGTGCCAGCAGCCTCACAGGGGTCTATCACAATGAGCAGTTCTTC.

The V and J genes are TRBV28 and TRBJ2-7; 9 positions match TRBD1. The germline V gene has CDR1 MDHEN and CDR2 SYDVKM. This CDR3 is built from 12 residues. The V and J ends lost 6 bases and 8 bases, in that order; junction bases with no gene match: 5. The CDR3 protein is CASSLNRGQQYF. CDR3 bases: TGTGCCAGCAGCCTGAACAGGGGGCAGCAGTACTTC. The full variable domain, rest sourced from reference TRBV28 and TRBJ2-7, is DVKVTQSSRYLVKRTGEKVFLECVQDMDHENMFWYRQDPGLGLRLIYFSYDVKMKEKGDIPEGYSVSREKKERFSLILESASTNQTSMYLCASSLNRGQQYFGPGTRLTVT.

The count of this clone is one. The CDR3 sequence: CASSPNPSSSDYGYTF. The CDR3, as DNA: TGTGCCAGCAGTCCTAACCCATCCTCTTCGGACTATGGCTACACCTTC. The rearrangement joins TRBV27 to TRBJ1-2; D remains ambiguous. The germline gives CDR1 MNHEY, CDR2 SMNVEV (reference sequence). Between the trimmed V and J ends, which lost 5 bases and 3 bases, there was a span of 19 bases. The CDR3 spans 16 residues.

V and J are TRBV11-2 and TRBJ1-1; D remains ambiguous. The V and J ends lost 2 bases and 1 base respectively, with 5 bases between them. Germline V gene sequence: CDR1 SGHAT, CDR2 FQNNGV. The length of the CDR3 is 13 residues. The CDR3 loop is CASSLSQNTEAFF. The CDR3 DNA is TGTGCCAGCAGCTTAAGCCAGAACACTGAAGCTTTCTTT.

The chain employs TRBV5-1 and TRBJ2-2, with TRBD2 as a possible D gene (6 bases). Trimming shortened V by 4 bases and J by 1 base, and 14 bases separated the two germline ends. CDR1 and CDR2 from the germline V gene are SGHRS and YFSETQ. This CDR3 is 16 amino acids long. CDR3 bases: TGCGCCAGCAGCCCATGGAGGGGTGGGAACACCGGGGAGCTGTTTTTT. Its translation: CASSPWRGGNTGELFF.

J is TRBJ1-2 and V is TRBV27; unclear D gene. Germline CDR1 is MNHEY and CDR2 is SMNVEV (reference sequence). Trimming took 2 bases from V and 4 from J, leaving 8 bases between them. The CDR3 runs 13 residues. The CDR3 loop is CASSLGSGYGYTF. The CDR3, as DNA: TGTGCCAGCAGTTTAGGGAGCGGCTATGGCTACACCTTC.

The chain uses TRBV6-1 and TRBJ1-1; D is possibly TRBD1 (5 bases). The CDR3 has 16 amino acids. The germline V gene encodes CDR1 MNHNS and CDR2 SASEGT. V lost 4 bases, J lost 5 bases, and 20 bases lay in between. The CDR3 DNA reads TGTGCCAGCAGTGCCGGGCGGAGGGGCGGGAGGACTGAAGCTTTCTTT. Encoded protein: CASSAGRRGGRTEAFF.

The rearrangement links TRBV30 to TRBJ1-4, with 7 bases fitting TRBD1. The CDR3 runs 14 residues. Trimming removed 5 bases from V and 3 bases from J; junction bases left unmatched: 6. The germline V gene has CDR1 GTSNPN and CDR2 SVGIG (reference sequence). CDR3 residues: CAWGGTVANEKLFF. The CDR3 nucleotides are TGTGCCTGGGGCGGGACAGTCGCTAATGAAAAACTGTTTTTT.

The rearrangement links TRBV15 to TRBJ2-1, with 9 bases identical to TRBD2. This CDR3 has 16 amino acids. Germline V gene sequence: CDR1 LNHNV, CDR2 YYDKDF (reference sequence). V dropped 0 bases and J dropped 6; count of bases not matched to a gene: 6. The CDR3 spells CATSRDAAGGFNEQFF. CDR3 in DNA: TGTGCCACCAGCAGAGATGCGGCGGGAGGGTTCAATGAGCAGTTCTTC. The full variable domain, rest sourced from reference TRBV15 and TRBJ2-1, is DAMVIQNPRYQVTQFGKPVTLSCSQTLNHNVMYWYQQKSSQAPKLLFHYYDKDFNNEADTPDNFQSRRPNTSFCFLDIRSPGLGDTAMYLCATSRDAAGGFNEQFFGPGTRLTVL.

The chain couples TRBV6-1 to TRBJ2-3; 7 bases align to TRBD2. The CDR3 is 14 residues long. Germline V gene lookup returns CDR1 MNHNS and CDR2 SASEGT. V lost 7 bases to trimming and J lost 5 bases; unmatched junction nucleotides: 9. The CDR3 reads CASIHREVIDTQYF. The DNA of the CDR3 is TGTGCCAGCATCCATCGGGAGGTTATAGATACGCAGTATTTT.

The chain has TRBV5-4 and TRBJ1-1; tentatively, D is TRBD1 (5 bases). The CDR3 consists of 13 residues. Germline V gives CDR1 SGHNT, CDR2 YYREEE (reference sequence). V lost 3 bases and J 5 bases, leaving 11 bases between the germline ends. CDR3 protein: CASSSQGLTEAFF. As DNA, the CDR3 is TGTGCCAGCAGCTCCCAGGGACTAACTGAAGCTTTCTTT.

The V gene is TRBV7-9, the J gene TRBJ1-2; D unresolved. The CDR3 consists of 15 residues. V lost 1 base to trimming and J lost 4 bases, with 13 bases between them. Per germline, CDR1 SEHNR and CDR2 FQNEAQ (reference sequence). CDR3 in DNA: TGTGCCAGCAGCTTAGAATCTTTTGGGAGCTATGGCTACACCTTC. This codes for CASSLESFGSYGYTF.

The chain is built from TRBV19 and TRBJ1-5; D call uncertain. The CDR3 length is 14 residues. V was clipped by 5 bases and J by 0 bases, with 8 bases between them. Germline lookup yields CDR1 LNHDA and CDR2 SQIVND (reference sequence). The CDR3 sequence: CASSRDYSNQPQHF. The CDR3 bases are TGTGCCAGTAGTCGGGATTATAGCAATCAGCCCCAGCATTTT.

The rearrangement links TRBV2 to TRBJ2-6; tentative D call: TRBD1 (5 bases). CDR1 SNHLY and CDR2 FYNNEI come from the germline V gene. Trimming stripped 7 bases from V and 4 bases from J, with 11 bases between. The CDR3 runs 14 residues. This CDR3 is CASNQGTGANVLTF. CDR3 nucleotide sequence: TGTGCCAGCAATCAGGGAACCGGGGCCAACGTCCTGACTTTC.

This sequence joins TRBV7-3 and TRBJ1-3; TRBD1 is a possible D gene (6 bases). CDR1 SGHTA and CDR2 FQGTGA come from the germline V gene. V gave up 5 bases and J gave up 0 bases, with 14 bases separating them. The CDR3 has 16 amino acids. The CDR3 protein is CASSVSGTLSGNTIYF. DNA for the CDR3: TGTGCCAGCAGCGTCTCCGGGACACTCTCTGGAAACACCATATATTTT.

This chain uses TRBV30 with TRBJ2-1; 7 nucleotides align to TRBD1. Germline V gene sequence: CDR1 GTSNPN, CDR2 SVGIG (reference sequence). This CDR3 comprises 16 residues. V was pared by 5 bases and J by 2 bases, with 12 bases of the junction left unmatched. The CDR3 nucleotides are TGTGCCTGGGACCAACAGGGGAAGACCGCCTACAATGAGCAGTTCTTC. It codes for CAWDQQGKTAYNEQFF.

The V and J genes are TRBV30 and TRBJ1-1, with 10 nucleotides matching TRBD1. V trimming: 0 bases; J trimming: 6 bases; junction bases outside the gene matches: 4. There are 14 residues in the CDR3. Germline assignment: CDR1 GTSNPN and CDR2 SVGIG (reference sequence). The CDR3 spells CAWSVGTGDAEAFF. CDR3 DNA sequence: TGTGCCTGGAGTGTAGGGACAGGGGATGCTGAAGCTTTCTTT.

The CDR3 is CASSEDRSLSSYNEQFF. The CDR3 DNA reads TGTGCCAGCAGTGAAGACAGGAGCCTGAGCTCCTACAATGAGCAGTTCTTC. The V gene is TRBV6-1, the J gene TRBJ2-1; tentatively, D is TRBD1 (5 bases). Germline CDR1 reads MNHNS; CDR2 reads SASEGT. There are 17 residues in the CDR3. The V end was cut by 1 base, the J end by 0 bases, with 13 bases between.